This T cell receptor beta chain was observed in a study of T cell repertoires in cytomegalovirus infection. Study-wide findings and caveats: The cumulative frequency of public TCR beta families identified carriers of CMV plus the relevant HLA. CMV-specific TCR beta clonotypes restricted by HLA-C dominated the ex vivo response.

This clonotype occurred a few times. Its cognate antigen is unknown. Each CDR3 protein gets one entry after TCRdb re-called the reads with MiXCR. The sample contains roughly 860,000 distinct CDR3 sequences, less than 35% of which appear only once. The CDR3 is 15 residues long. The V and J ends lost 4 bases and 8 bases, in that order; junction bases with no gene match: 9. Germline V lookup: CDR1 SGHNT, CDR2 YYREEE (reference sequence). The TCR was taken from a human donor in good health (CMV status not recorded). Some clones in this sample may be carry-over from other donors' samples. This material consisted of cultured CD8+ T cells from PBMCs, taken from culture after CMV antigen stimulation. V and J are TRBV5-4 and TRBJ1-4; 9 bases are a match to TRBD1. The CDR3 DNA follows: TGTGCCAGCAGCCCATCCGGGACAGGGAAAGAAAAACTGTTTTTT. Translating it yields CASSPSGTGKEKLFF.